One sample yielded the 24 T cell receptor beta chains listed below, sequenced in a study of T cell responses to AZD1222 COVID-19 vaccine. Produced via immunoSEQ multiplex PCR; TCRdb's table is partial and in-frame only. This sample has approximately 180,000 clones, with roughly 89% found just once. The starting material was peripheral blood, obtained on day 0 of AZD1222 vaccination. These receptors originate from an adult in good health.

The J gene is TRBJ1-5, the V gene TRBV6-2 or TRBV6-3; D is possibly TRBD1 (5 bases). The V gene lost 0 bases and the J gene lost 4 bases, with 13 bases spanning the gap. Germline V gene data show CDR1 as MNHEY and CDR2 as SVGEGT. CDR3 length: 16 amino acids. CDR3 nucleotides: TGTGCCAGCAGTTACTCGAGGGCAGGGATAAATCAGCCCCAGCATTTT. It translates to CASSYSRAGINQPQHF.

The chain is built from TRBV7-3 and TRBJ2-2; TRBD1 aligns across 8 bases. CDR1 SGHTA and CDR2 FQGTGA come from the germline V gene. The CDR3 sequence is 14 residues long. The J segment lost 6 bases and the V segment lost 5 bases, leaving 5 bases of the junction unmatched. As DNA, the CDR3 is TGTGCCAGCAGCGCAACGGGACAGGCCGGGGAGCTGTTTTTT. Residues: CASSATGQAGELFF.

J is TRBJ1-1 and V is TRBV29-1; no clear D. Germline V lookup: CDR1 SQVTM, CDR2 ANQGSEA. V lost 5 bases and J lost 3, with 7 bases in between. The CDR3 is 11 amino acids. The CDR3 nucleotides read TGCAGCGTTTGGGAGGACACTGAAGCTTTCTTT. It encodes CSVWEDTEAFF. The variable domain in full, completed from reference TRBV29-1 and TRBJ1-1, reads SAVISQKPSRDICQRGTSLTIQCQVDSQVTMMFWYRQQPGQSLTLIATANQGSEATYESGFVIDKFPISRPNLTFSTLTVSNMSPEDSSIYLCSVWEDTEAFFGQGTRLTVV.

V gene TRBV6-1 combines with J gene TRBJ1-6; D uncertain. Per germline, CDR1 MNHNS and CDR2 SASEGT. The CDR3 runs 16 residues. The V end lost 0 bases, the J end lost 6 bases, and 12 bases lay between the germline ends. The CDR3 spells CASSEAQALPNSPLHF. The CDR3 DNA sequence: TGTGCCAGCAGTGAAGCCCAGGCCCTACCTAATTCACCCCTCCACTTT.

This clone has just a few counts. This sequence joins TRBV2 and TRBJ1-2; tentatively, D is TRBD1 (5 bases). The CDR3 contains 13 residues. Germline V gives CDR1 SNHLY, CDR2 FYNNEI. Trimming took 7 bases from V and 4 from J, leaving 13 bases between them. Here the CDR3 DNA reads TGTGCCAGCACCTCCGGGACGGCCTATGGCTACACCTTC. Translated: CASTSGTAYGYTF.

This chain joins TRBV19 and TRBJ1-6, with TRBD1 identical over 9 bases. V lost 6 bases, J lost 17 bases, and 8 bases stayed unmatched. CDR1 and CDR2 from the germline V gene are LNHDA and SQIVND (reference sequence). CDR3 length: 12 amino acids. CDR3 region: CASRSGQGIIHF. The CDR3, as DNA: TGTGCCAGTAGGTCGGGACAGGGAATTATCCACTTT. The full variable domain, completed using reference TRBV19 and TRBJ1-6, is DGGITQSPKYLFRKEGQNVTLSCEQNLNHDAMYWYRQDPGQGLRLIYYSQIVNDFQKGDIAEGYSVSREKKESFPLTVTSAQKNPTAFYLCASRSGQGIIHFGNGTRLTVT.

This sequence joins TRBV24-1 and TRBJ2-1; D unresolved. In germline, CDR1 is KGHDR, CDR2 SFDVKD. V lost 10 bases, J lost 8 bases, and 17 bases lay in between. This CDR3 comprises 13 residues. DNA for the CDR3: TGTGCCACTTCACGGCTAGGCAGGTATGAGCAGTTCTTC. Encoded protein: CATSRLGRYEQFF.

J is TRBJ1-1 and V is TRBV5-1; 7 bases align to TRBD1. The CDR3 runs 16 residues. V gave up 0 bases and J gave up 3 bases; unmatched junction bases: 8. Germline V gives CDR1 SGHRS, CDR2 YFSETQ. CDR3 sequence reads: CASSLGARGPDTEAFF. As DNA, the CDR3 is TGCGCCAGCAGCTTGGGGGCTAGGGGGCCAGACACTGAAGCTTTCTTT.

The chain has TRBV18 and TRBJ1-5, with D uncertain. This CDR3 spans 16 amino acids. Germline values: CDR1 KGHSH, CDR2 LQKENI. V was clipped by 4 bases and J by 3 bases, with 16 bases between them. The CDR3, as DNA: TGTGCCAGCTCACTAAACCCACCAACATCCAATCAGCCCCAGCATTTT. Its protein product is CASSLNPPTSNQPQHF.

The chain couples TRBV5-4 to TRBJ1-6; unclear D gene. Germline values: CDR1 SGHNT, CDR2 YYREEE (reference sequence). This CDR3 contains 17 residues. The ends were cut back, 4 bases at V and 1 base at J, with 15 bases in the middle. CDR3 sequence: CASSPGPYESYNSPLHF. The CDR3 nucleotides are TGTGCCAGCAGCCCGGGTCCTTACGAGTCCTATAATTCACCCCTCCACTTT.

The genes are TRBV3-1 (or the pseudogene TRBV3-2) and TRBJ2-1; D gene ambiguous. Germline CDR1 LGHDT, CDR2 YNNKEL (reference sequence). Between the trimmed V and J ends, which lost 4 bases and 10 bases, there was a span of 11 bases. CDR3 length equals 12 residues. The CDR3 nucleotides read TGTGCCAGCAGCCTCCGGTCGGAGGAGCAGTTCTTC. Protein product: CASSLRSEEQFF.

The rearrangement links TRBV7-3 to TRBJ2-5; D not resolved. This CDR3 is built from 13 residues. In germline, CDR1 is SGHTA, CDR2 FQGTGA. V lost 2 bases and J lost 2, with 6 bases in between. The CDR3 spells CASSLGVQETQYF. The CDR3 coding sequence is TGTGCCAGCAGCTTAGGAGTACAAGAGACCCAGTACTTC.

The CDR3 protein is CASSEQGTYGYTF. In DNA form, the CDR3 reads TGTGCCAGCAGTGAGCAGGGGACCTATGGCTACACCTTC. The chain couples TRBV6-1 to TRBJ1-2, with a possible D match to TRBD1 (6 bases). This CDR3 spans 13 amino acids. Germline CDR1 reads MNHNS; CDR2 reads SASEGT. V was clipped by 3 bases and J by 4 bases, with 9 bases between them.

CDR3 residues: CASRNPGGNSNQPQHF. Written as DNA, the CDR3 is TGTGCCAGCAGAAACCCGGGGGGTAATTCAAATCAGCCCCAGCATTTT. The gene calls are TRBV14 and TRBJ1-5, with D maybe TRBD1 (5 bases). Germline CDR1 and CDR2: SGHDN and FVKESK. Deletions cut 6 bases from V and 4 bases from J, with 19 bases between. The CDR3 extends over 16 amino acids.

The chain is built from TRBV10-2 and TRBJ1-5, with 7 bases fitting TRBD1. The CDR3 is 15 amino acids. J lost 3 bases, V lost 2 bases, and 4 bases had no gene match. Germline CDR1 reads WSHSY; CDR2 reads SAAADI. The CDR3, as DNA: TGCGCCAGCAGTGAGGGGGGACAGTTCAATCAGCCCCAGCATTTT. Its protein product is CASSEGGQFNQPQHF.

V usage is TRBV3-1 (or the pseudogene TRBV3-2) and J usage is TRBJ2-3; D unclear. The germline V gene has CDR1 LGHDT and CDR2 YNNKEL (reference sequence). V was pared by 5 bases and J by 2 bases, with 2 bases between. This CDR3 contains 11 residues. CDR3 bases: TGTGCCAGCAGCTCCACAGATACGCAGTATTTT. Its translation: CASSSTDTQYF.

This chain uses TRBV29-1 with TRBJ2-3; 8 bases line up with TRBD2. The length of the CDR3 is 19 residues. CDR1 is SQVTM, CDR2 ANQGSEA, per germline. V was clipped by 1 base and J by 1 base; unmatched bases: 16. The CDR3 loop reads CSVEAASGRGMWGTDTQYF. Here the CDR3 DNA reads TGCAGCGTTGAAGCAGCGAGCGGGAGAGGGATGTGGGGCACAGATACGCAGTATTTT.

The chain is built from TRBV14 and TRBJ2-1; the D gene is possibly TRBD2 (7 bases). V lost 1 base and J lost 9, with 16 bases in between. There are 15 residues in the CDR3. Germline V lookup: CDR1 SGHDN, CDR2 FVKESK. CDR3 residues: CASSQGGGGAGEQFF. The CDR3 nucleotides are TGTGCCAGCAGCCAAGGAGGGGGGGGCGCGGGTGAGCAGTTCTTC.

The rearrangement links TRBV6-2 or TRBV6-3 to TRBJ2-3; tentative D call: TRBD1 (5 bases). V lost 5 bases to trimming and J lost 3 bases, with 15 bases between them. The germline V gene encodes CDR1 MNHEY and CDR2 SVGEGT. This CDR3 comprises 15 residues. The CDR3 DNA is TGTGCCAGCAGTCCAGGGTCAGTTTTTACAGATACGCAGTATTTT. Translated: CASSPGSVFTDTQYF.

CDR3 bases: TGTGCCAGCAGCTTTGGGACAGGGTGGACCGGGGAGCTGTTTTTT. Protein sequence: CASSFGTGWTGELFF. The chain couples TRBV7-2 to TRBJ2-2, with 9 bases that match TRBD1. There are 15 residues in the CDR3. The ends lost 3 bases at V and 5 bases at J; junction bases unmatched: 4. CDR1 is SGHTA and CDR2 is FQGNSA in the germline V gene.

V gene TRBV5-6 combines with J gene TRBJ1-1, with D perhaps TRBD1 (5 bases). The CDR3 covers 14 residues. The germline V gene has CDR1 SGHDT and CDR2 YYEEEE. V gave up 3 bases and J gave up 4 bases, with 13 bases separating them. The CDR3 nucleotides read TGTGCCAGCAGCTGGCAGGGAGGCGCCACTGAAGCTTTCTTT. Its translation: CASSWQGGATEAFF.

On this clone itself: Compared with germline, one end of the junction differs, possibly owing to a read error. In nucleotides, the CDR3 is TGTGCCAGCACCCCACCGGGACTAGCGTACACTGAGCAGTTCTTC. Residues: CASTPPGLAYTEQFF. The chain employs TRBV11-2 and TRBJ2-1; 10 bases agree with TRBD2. The CDR3 contains 15 residues. The germline CDR1 and CDR2 sequences are SGHAT and FQNNGV.

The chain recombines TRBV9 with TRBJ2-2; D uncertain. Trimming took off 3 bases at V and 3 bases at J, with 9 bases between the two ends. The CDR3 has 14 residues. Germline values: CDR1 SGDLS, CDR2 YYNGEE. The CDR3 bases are TGTGCCAGCAGCGGAGCCATGGACACCGGGGAGCTGTTTTTT. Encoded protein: CASSGAMDTGELFF.

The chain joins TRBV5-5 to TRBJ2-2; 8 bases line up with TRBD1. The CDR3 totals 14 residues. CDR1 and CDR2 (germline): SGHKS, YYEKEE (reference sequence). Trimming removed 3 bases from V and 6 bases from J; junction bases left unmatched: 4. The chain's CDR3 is CASSSVQGAGELFF. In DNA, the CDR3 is TGTGCCAGCAGCTCGGTACAGGGGGCCGGGGAGCTGTTTTTT.